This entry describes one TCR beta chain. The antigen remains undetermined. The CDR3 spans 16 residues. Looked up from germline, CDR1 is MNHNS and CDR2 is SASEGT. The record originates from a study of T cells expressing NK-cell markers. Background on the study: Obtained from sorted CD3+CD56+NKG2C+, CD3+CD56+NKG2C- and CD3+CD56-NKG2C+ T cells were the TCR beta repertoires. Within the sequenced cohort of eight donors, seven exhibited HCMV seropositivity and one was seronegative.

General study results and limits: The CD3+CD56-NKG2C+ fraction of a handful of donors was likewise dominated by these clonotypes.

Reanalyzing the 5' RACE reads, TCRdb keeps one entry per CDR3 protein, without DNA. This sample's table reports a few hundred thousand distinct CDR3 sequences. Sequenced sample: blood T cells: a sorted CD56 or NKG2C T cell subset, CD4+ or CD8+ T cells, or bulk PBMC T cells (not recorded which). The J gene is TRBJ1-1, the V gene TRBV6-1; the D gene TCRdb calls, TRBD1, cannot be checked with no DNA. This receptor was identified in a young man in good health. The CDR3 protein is CASSKGQTYMNTEAFF.